The T cell receptor (beta chain) described here comes from a study of blood T cells in healthy people across ages (dated by TCRdb to 2014 to 2015). With regard to the full study: Template switching captured roughly one uniquely barcoded TCR beta cDNA molecule per two T cells in model experiments. The study analyzed two additional independent replicas of 1 million unique cDNA reads from the same blood draw for two donors, one aged 18 to 30 and one aged 80 or older. Four age groups were formed from the donors: young (average roughly 15 years), middle-aged (less than 40), aged (more than 55) and long-lived (less than 85). The study measured age-related changes in TCR beta repertoire diversity using deep sequencing normalized with unique cDNA molecular identifiers.

On this clonotype: Which antigen it targets is not known. No per-base quality is available; no much larger clone lies one base away.

Receptors were amplified or captured by 5' RACE. Instrument on record: Illumina HiSeq 2500. A second PCR of roughly 7 to 11 cycles was performed with a sample-barcoded 5' primer and a J-beta primer mix. A template-switch 5' adaptor carrying 12 random nucleotides introduced a unique molecular identifier onto each TCR beta cDNA molecule. Each sample yielded at least 3 million CDR3-containing paired-end reads. First-strand cDNA synthesis was performed from all RNA using the Mint cDNA synthesis kit, with priming by a TRBC-specific oligonucleotide. After uracil-DNA glycosylase treatment, a first 18-cycle PCR used universal primers M1SS and BC2_uni_R on all cDNA. Per the original workflow: For normalization, 1 million high-quality reads, each with a distinct molecular identifier, were randomly selected from each sample. Instead of being binned into consensus sequences, reads that shared molecular identifiers were thrown out. MiTCR, run with a Q25 quality threshold and the strictest error-elimination algorithm, handled CDR3 identification, clonotype clustering and error correction. A nonparametric unseen species model using Euler transformation provided a lower-bound estimate of total TCR beta diversity. TCRdb redid the processing of the public reads, applying fastp at Q25 and MiXCR, and retained in-frame beta chains. Each CDR3 protein appears once, grouped with its most common genes and DNA. What appears here as the V and J calls and clone size reflects TCRdb's work, not the paper's. Counted in this sample were about 800,000 distinct CDR3 sequences; more than 20% of them appeared once. In total, the top ten clones hold more than 3% of the sample.

The CDR3 runs 13 amino acids, cysteine and phenylalanine included. The read is trimmed to its CDR3 DNA, 39 bases read in frame from base 1. Reading the germline V gene (reference sequence) gives CDR1 DFQATT and CDR2 SNEGSKA. Trimming at the junction amounts to 5 bases on V and 2 bases on J, and the germline ends lie 13 bases apart. The roughly 39 donors, aged 6 to 90 years, were systemically healthy Caucasian individuals from Russia. About 10 milliliters of peripheral blood were drawn from each donor into EDTA-treated Vacutainer tubes. Ficoll-Paque density-gradient centrifugation was used to isolate PBMCs, with at least 7 million obtained per sample. Total RNA was extracted from PBMCs with Trizol reagent, with at least 6 micrograms obtained per sample. For every donor, flow cytometry on a PBMC aliquot measured the percentage of naive CD45RAhigh/CD27high T cells. Broad study findings and their caveats: Total diversity estimates from one million sequenced T cells were considered lower bounds and underestimates. Observed TCR beta diversity per million T cells fell roughly linearly with age, and a significant reduction was already apparent by age approximately 40. Conclusive comparison of naive and antigen-experienced compartments was prevented by the profiling of bulk unsorted PBMCs. Observed TCR beta diversity correlated strongly with the percentage of naive T cells measured by flow cytometry. The long-lived group showed more naive CD4+ T cells, fewer expanded clones and increased TCR diversity than the aged group, suggesting age selection. The CMV infection status of donors was not known, potentially confounding age-related changes in expanded clonotypes.

These data were also reused for a study on T cells of mothers and their children. The second study's paper adds: Nine systemically healthy Caucasian individuals, comprising three mothers and their six children, were included as donors. cDNA synthesis used all of the extracted RNA, with roughly 1.5 ug of RNA in each 15 ul reaction. In the second PCR, the M1S primer introduced both the sample barcodes and 2-4 random nucleotides. Over 8 million TCR beta CDR3 reads came from each mother, compared with approximately 3.1 million reads from each child. TCR recombination output is similarly shaped by thymic selection in related and unrelated pairs, with a minor effect exerted by inherited differences. Normalized repertoire overlap was always slightly but never significantly higher in related than unrelated mother-child pairs. Persistent microchimeric T cell clones were not detected, at a sensitivity of approximately 100 clones per million clonotypes. In the study, deep NGS was used to compare the TCR beta repertoires of mothers and children, and features distinguishing related mother-child pairs from unrelated individuals were sought. The mean age was roughly 40 +/- 4 years for the mothers and approximately 11 +/- 4 years for the children. After adapter ligation was performed with NEBNext reagents, the libraries were sequenced on an Illumina HiSeq 2000 with 100+100 nt paired-end reads. Mother and child libraries were prepared a month apart and sequenced in separate runs to prevent cross-contamination. Each donor had between roughly 450,000 and 2,300,000 distinct TCR beta clonotypes identified. Naive TCR beta clonotypes were estimated from low-frequency clonotypes matched to each donor's FACS-determined naive share, without sorting.

The clonotype was recovered from a boy aged 5-17 years in good health. Here the chain combines TRBV20-1 and TRBJ2-7, and the D gene may be TRBD2, 6 bases matching. Sequences were obtained from blood. The sequenced DNA: TGCAGTGCTCCAGACGGGAGAACCTACGAGCAGTACTTC. Translated, this gives CSAPDGRTYEQYF.